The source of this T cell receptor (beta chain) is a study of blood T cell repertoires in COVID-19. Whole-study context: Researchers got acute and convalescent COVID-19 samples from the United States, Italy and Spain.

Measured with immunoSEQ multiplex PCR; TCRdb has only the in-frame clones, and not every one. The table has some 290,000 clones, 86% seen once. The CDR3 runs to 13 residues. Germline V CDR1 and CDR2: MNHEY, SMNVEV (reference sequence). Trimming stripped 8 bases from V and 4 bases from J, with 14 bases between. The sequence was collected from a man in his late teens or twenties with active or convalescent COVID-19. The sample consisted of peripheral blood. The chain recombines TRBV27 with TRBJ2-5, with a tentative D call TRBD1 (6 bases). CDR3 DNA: TGTGCCAGCCCAGTATCGACAGGAGAGACCCAGTACTTC. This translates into CASPVSTGETQYF.